This T cell receptor (beta chain) was documented in a study of blood T cell repertoires in COVID-19. Methods used by the authors: The assay estimated nucleated cells by amplifying reference gene primers. Produced via immunoSEQ multiplex PCR; TCRdb's table is partial and in-frame only. That table supplies the V and J calls and clone size; D and trimming were determined from the DNA. The sample lists around 240,000 clones; over 80% were seen once. Ages ranged from about 18 to 89 years, with residence in about two dozen US areas. Participants had their cohort set by participant-reported clinical history. The CDR3 consists of 16 residues. Germline CDR1 SGHTA, CDR2 FQGNSA. Trimming removed 6 bases from V and 4 bases from J; junction bases left unmatched: 13.

The specimen sequenced was PBMCs or T cells enriched from blood (not recorded which). The chain couples TRBV7-2 to TRBJ1-1; 8 bases align to TRBD1. The receptor's source is a man aged 50 to 60 who had been exposed to COVID-19. The CDR3 DNA reads as TGTGCCAGCAGTTCCCAAATCGGACAGGGCGGCACTGAAGCTTTCTTT. Protein: CASSSQIGQGGTEAFF.